These 8 T cell receptor beta chains originate from one sample sequenced in a study of cytotoxic CD8 clonotypes in ibrutinib-treated CLL. Repertoires were generated with immunoSEQ multiplex PCR, while TCRdb's copy carries only in-frame clones and drops some. The table lists 150,000 or so clones, about 88% of them singletons, with about 3% in the top ten. Sequenced material: PBMCs, taken at disease progression, from a patient treated with ibrutinib. The receptors shown here come from a human donor with chronic lymphocytic leukemia.

The chain links TRBV18 to TRBJ2-1; D possibly corresponds to TRBD2 (5 bases). Trimming removed 2 bases at V and 0 bases at J, with 8 bases between. The CDR3 covers 15 residues. Per the germline V gene, CDR1 is KGHSH and CDR2 is LQKENI. CDR3 in amino acids: CASSPERSSYNEQFF. The CDR3 nucleotides are TGTGCCAGCTCACCAGAGCGGAGCTCCTACAATGAGCAGTTCTTC.

This clone was detected once. The chain is built from TRBV6-5 and TRBJ1-2, with D maybe TRBD1 (5 bases). Germline-derived CDR1 and CDR2 are MNHEY and SVGAGI. V was trimmed by 0 bases and J by 4 bases, leaving 12 bases between them. The length of the CDR3 is 15 residues. The CDR3 region is CASSYSGTDIYGYTF. As DNA, the CDR3 is TGTGCCAGCAGTTACTCCGGGACTGACATCTATGGCTACACCTTC.

J is TRBJ1-4 and V is TRBV11-3; perhaps TRBD1 as D (5 bases). Trimming removed 2 bases from V and 4 bases from J, with 11 bases in between. From germline, CDR1 is SGHNT and CDR2 YENEEA. CDR3 length: 15 amino acids. The CDR3 here is CASSLLRGDNEKLFF. DNA for the CDR3: TGTGCCAGCAGCTTATTGCGGGGGGATAATGAAAAACTGTTTTTT.

This chain joins TRBV21-1 and TRBJ2-2; the D call in the table, TRBD2, was not verified against the DNA. TRBV21-1 constitutes a pseudogene. This CDR3 is 17 amino acids long. The CDR3, as DNA: TGTGCCAGCAGCGCCCGACGGAGGACCAAGCGGACCGGGGAGCTGTTTTTT. Protein sequence: CASSARRRTKRTGELFF.

This rearrangement joins TRBV4-3 to TRBJ2-1, with D perhaps matching TRBD2 (5 bases). Germline assignment: CDR1 LGHNA and CDR2 YSLEER. The V gene lost 0 bases and the J gene lost 9 bases, with 27 bases spanning the gap. The CDR3 contains 19 residues. CDR3 sequence reads: CASSQETGSLLPVRVEQFF. The CDR3 DNA sequence: TGCGCCAGCAGCCAAGAGACGGGATCGCTATTGCCGGTTCGTGTTGAGCAGTTCTTC.

V and J are TRBV7-2 and TRBJ2-1; TRBD2 is a possible D gene (6 bases). Per germline, CDR1 SGHTA and CDR2 FQGNSA. The germline V and J ends were trimmed by 4 bases and 1 base, with 11 bases remaining between them. CDR3 length equals 15 residues. Here the CDR3 reads CASSSADYSYNEQFF. CDR3 nucleotide sequence: TGTGCCAGCAGCTCTGCGGACTATTCCTACAATGAGCAGTTCTTC.

This clone was observed once. CDR3 nucleotides: TGTGCCAGCAGAAGGGGTGGGGAAAAACTGTTTTTT. It codes for CASRRGGEKLFF. The chain carries TRBV2 and TRBJ1-4; TRBD1 might be the D (5 bases). Trimming removed 6 bases at V and 8 bases at J, with 10 bases between. CDR1 and CDR2 from the germline V gene are SNHLY and FYNNEI. This CDR3 region has 12 residues. Full variable domain (outside the CDR3, taken from reference TRBV2 and TRBJ1-4): EPEVTQTPSHQVTQMGQEVILRCVPISNHLYFYWYRQILGQKVEFLVSFYNNEISEKSEIFDDQFSVERPDGSNFTLKIRSTKLEDSAMYFCASRRGGEKLFFGSGTQLSVL.

The gene calls are TRBV5-8 and TRBJ2-1; no clear D gene. The CDR3 sequence is 13 residues long. Germline V gene sequence: CDR1 SGHTS, CDR2 YDEGEE. V dropped 3 bases and J dropped 0 bases, with 4 bases sitting between them. The CDR3 protein is CASSYTSYNEQFF. Written as DNA, the CDR3 is TGTGCCAGCAGCTATACCTCCTACAATGAGCAGTTCTTC.